This TCR beta chain was documented in a study of cytomegalovirus exposure and HLA in healthy donors. The CDR3 runs 13 residues. Germline CDR1 and CDR2: SEHNR and FQNEAQ (reference sequence). V lost 3 bases to trimming and J lost 8 bases, with 13 bases between them. Vbeta (60) and Jbeta (13) primers were used in the PCR. The method was immunoSEQ multiplex PCR; TCRdb's version includes in-frame clones alone and lacks a portion of them. The data show approximately 180,000 clones, approximately 80% seen once. Sequenced: PBMCs. This receptor was taken from a woman aged 40 to 50 in good health and CMV-seronegative. This chain uses TRBV7-9 with TRBJ1-1, with no clear D. The CDR3 reads CASSLGGPPEAFF. CDR3 in DNA: TGTGCCAGCAGCTTGGGAGGGCCCCCCGAAGCTTTCTTT.